This T cell receptor (beta chain) was sequenced in a study of T cells in localized non-small cell lung cancer. This clone was seen once. The data were produced by immunoSEQ multiplex PCR, yet TCRdb's version contains in-frame clones alone and is incomplete. The sample records tens of thousands of clones, about 90% being singletons. The CDR3 length is 14 residues. The V gene's germline CDR1 is MNHEY and CDR2 SVGAGI. The V and J ends lost 8 bases and 4 bases, in that order; junction bases with no gene match: 10. The sequencing here drew on peripheral blood, taken before any cancer treatment. The receptor was isolated from a man aged 40 to 69 with stage I squamous cell lung carcinoma. V usage is TRBV6-5 and J usage is TRBJ1-2, with 7 bases fitting TRBD1. CDR3 nucleotides: TGTGCCAGCTTGGACAGGAGGGGCCTCTATGGCTACACCTTC. Translation gives CASLDRRGLYGYTF.